This T cell receptor beta chain was captured by sequencing in a study of T cell repertoires in ileal Crohn's disease. Germline-derived CDR1 and CDR2 are LNHNV and YYDKDF (reference sequence). This CDR3 contains 14 residues. V was clipped by 5 bases and J by 7 bases; unmatched bases: 3. Method: immunoSEQ multiplex PCR; TCRdb's copy keeps in-frame clones and lacks some. The sample shows over 3,500 clones, roughly 74% of them seen only once. Note on this clone: Its matching antigen is unknown.

Broader study findings: All patients with clonality above 26.8% had endoscopic recurrence.

Sequenced: ileal tissue. The chain links TRBV15 to TRBJ1-6; TRBD1 aligns across 9 bases. This TCR came from an adult with Crohn's disease. CDR3 residues: CATSGDRENSPLHF. The CDR3 nucleotides are TGTGCCACCAGCGGGGACAGGGAGAATTCACCCCTCCACTTT.